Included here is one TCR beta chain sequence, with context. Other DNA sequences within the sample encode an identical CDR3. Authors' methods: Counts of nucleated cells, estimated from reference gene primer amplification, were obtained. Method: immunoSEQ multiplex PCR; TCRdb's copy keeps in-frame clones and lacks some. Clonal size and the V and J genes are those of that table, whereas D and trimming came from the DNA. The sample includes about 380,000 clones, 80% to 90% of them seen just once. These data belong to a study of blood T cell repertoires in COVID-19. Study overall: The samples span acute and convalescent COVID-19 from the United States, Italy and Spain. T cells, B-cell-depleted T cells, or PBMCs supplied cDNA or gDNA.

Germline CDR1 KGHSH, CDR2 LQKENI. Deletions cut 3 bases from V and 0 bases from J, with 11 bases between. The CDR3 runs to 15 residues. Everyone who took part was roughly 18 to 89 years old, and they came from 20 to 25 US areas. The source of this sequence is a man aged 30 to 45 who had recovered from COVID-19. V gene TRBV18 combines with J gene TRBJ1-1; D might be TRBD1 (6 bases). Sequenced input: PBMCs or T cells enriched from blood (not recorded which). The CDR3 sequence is CASSPGQGLNTEAFF. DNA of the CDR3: TGTGCCAGCTCACCGGGCCAGGGGCTGAACACTGAAGCTTTCTTT.